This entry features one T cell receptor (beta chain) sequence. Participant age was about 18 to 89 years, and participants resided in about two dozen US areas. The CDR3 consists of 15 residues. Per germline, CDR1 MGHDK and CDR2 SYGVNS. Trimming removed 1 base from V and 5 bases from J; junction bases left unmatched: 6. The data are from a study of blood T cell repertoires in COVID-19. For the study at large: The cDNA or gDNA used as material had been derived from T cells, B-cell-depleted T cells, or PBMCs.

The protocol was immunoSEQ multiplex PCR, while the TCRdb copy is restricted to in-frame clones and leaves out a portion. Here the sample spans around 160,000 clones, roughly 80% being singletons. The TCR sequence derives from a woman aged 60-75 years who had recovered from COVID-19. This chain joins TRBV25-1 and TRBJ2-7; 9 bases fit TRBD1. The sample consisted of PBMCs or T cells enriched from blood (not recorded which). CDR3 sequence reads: CASSESRTGEDEQYF. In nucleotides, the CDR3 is TGTGCCAGCAGTGAATCAAGGACAGGGGAGGACGAGCAGTACTTC.